This T cell receptor beta chain comes out of a study of blood T cell repertoires in COVID-19. Study background: There were acute and convalescent COVID-19 samples, and they came from the United States, Italy and Spain. Sources were T cells, B-cell-depleted T cells, or PBMCs; the material itself was cDNA or gDNA.

Per the study methods: Reference gene primer amplification yielded estimated nucleated cell counts. Sequenced by immunoSEQ multiplex PCR; TCRdb stores in-frame clones only, minus some. V and J calls and clone size follow that table, whereas D and trimming were derived from the DNA. This sample has 30,000 to 35,000 clones, with 93% found just once. Trimming cost V 0 bases and J 2 bases, with 19 bases left between them. This CDR3 contains 18 residues. Germline V lookup: CDR1 LGHDT, CDR2 YNNKEL (reference sequence). The V and J genes are TRBV3-1 (or the pseudogene TRBV3-2) and TRBJ1-2; D is unclear. Sequencing used peripheral blood. This receptor was taken from a human donor in a cohort sampled during active COVID-19. CDR3 bases: TGTGCCAGCAGCCAAGACGCCCGAAGAGAGGCTGTGAACTATGGCTACACCTTC. Translating gives CASSQDARREAVNYGYTF.